This TCR beta chain is from a study of cytomegalovirus exposure and HLA in healthy donors. Findings of the study overall: High specificity and sensitivity for cytomegalovirus status were reported for the classifier. Rare TCR sequences dominated, though some public TCRs recurred in many donors.

Researchers ran the PCR with 60 Vbeta and 13 Jbeta primers. Only in-frame clones appear in the TCRdb table, and some are missing; sequencing was by immunoSEQ multiplex PCR. The sample consists of over 80,000 clones, 80% to 90% of them appearing once. To note about this clone: The antigen is undetermined.

The receptor was isolated from a man younger than 45 in good health and CMV-seropositive. The sample was PBMCs.

The CDR3 sequence is CASSQEELPRGEQYF. CDR3 DNA: TGCGCCAGCAGCCAAGAGGAACTGCCGCGGGGGGAGCAGTACTTC. The rearrangement links TRBV4-1 to TRBJ2-7, with TRBD2 matching over 7 bases. CDR1 and CDR2 (germline): MGHRA, YSYEKL. Losses at the gene ends were 0 bases for V and 7 bases for J; bases not matched to a gene: 9. This CDR3 has 15 residues.